Below are 27 T cell receptor beta chains sequenced from a single sample in a study of cytomegalovirus exposure and HLA in healthy donors (dated by TCRdb to 2017 to 2019). Libraries were made using the immunoSEQ multiplex PCR assay. The multiplex PCR relied on a mix of 60 forward primers for TCR Vbeta segments and 13 reverse primers for TCR Jbeta segments. TCRdb carries this immuneACCESS record with in-frame sequences only. Its versions omit some clonotypes, under half of them owing to an unresolved V gene in the studies checked, with the rest unexplained. A total of tens of thousands of clones appear in this sample, around 78% of them only once. The biggest ten clones account for 0.57% of the sample. Sequencing input: PBMCs. The origin of the receptors is a man in his thirties or forties in good health and CMV-seronegative.

This clone appeared a single time. The chain has TRBV29-1 and TRBJ2-1; tentative D call: TRBD2 (5 bases). Trimming cost V 7 bases and J 6 bases, with 7 bases left between them. CDR3 size: 10 residues. The V gene's germline CDR1 is SQVTM and CDR2 ANQGSEA. In nucleotides, the CDR3 is TGCAGCGCCGGAGGCAATGAGCAGTTCTTC. Protein product: CSAGGNEQFF.

The chain uses TRBV4-1 and TRBJ2-5; D is possibly TRBD2 (6 bases). The CDR3 extends over 14 amino acids. Germline-derived CDR1 and CDR2 are MGHRA and YSYEKL. The V end lost 3 bases, the J end lost 2 bases, and 10 bases lay between the germline ends. For the CDR3, the DNA is TGCGCCAGCAGCCAGGCGGGACCGCAAGAGACCCAGTACTTC. Protein product: CASSQAGPQETQYF.

The chain has TRBV5-1 and TRBJ2-1; perhaps TRBD1 as D (6 bases). The germline V gene has CDR1 SGHRS and CDR2 YFSETQ. With 6 bases removed from V and 1 base from J, the gap between germline ends came to 11 bases. The length of the CDR3 is 14 residues. CDR3 sequence: CASNLQGSYNEQFF. The CDR3 DNA reads TGCGCCAGCAACTTACAGGGTTCCTACAATGAGCAGTTCTTC. Drawing the rest from reference TRBV5-1 and TRBJ2-1, the complete variable domain is KAGVTQTPRYLIKTRGQQVTLSCSPISGHRSVSWYQQTPGQGLQFLFEYFSETQRNKGNFPGRFSGRQFSNSRSEMNVSTLELGDSALYLCASNLQGSYNEQFFGPGTRLTVL.

The chain uses TRBV19 and TRBJ1-2; 9 bases align to TRBD1. This CDR3 spans 16 amino acids. Germline CDR1 and CDR2: LNHDA and SQIVND (reference sequence). Unmatched junction bases numbered 9, after V lost 4 bases and J lost 3 bases. The CDR3 loop is CASSNPKGQGYYGYTF. The DNA for the CDR3 is TGTGCCAGTAGTAATCCGAAGGGACAGGGATACTATGGCTACACCTTC.

This chain connects TRBV5-1 to TRBJ2-1, with D tentatively TRBD1 (5 bases). V lost 1 base and J lost 4, with 12 bases in between. This CDR3 is 15 amino acids long. Germline V CDR1 and CDR2: SGHRS, YFSETQ. The chain's CDR3 is CASSLKDSLYNEQFF. The CDR3 DNA follows: TGCGCCAGCAGCTTGAAAGACAGCCTTTACAATGAGCAGTTCTTC. Using reference TRBV5-1 and TRBJ2-1 for the parts outside the CDR3, the full variable domain is KAGVTQTPRYLIKTRGQQVTLSCSPISGHRSVSWYQQTPGQGLQFLFEYFSETQRNKGNFPGRFSGRQFSNSRSEMNVSTLELGDSALYLCASSLKDSLYNEQFFGPGTRLTVL.

The gene calls are TRBV5-1 and TRBJ1-6, with TRBD1 as a possible D gene (5 bases). This CDR3 has 14 amino acids. V gave up 2 bases and J gave up 6 bases, with 9 bases separating them. Per germline, CDR1 SGHRS and CDR2 YFSETQ. DNA of the CDR3: TGCGCCAGCAGCTTACGGGGGGTTAATTCACCCCTCCACTTT. Amino acids: CASSLRGVNSPLHF.

The chain carries TRBV7-2 and TRBJ2-2, with 16 positions matching TRBD2. The trim removed 7 bases at V and 3 bases at J, leaving 11 bases unmatched. Germline assignment: CDR1 SGHTA and CDR2 FQGNSA. The CDR3 consists of 19 residues. In DNA form, the CDR3 reads TGTGCCAGCACCCTCCCCGCGGGACTAGCGGGAGGGTACACCGGGGAGCTGTTTTTT. It translates to CASTLPAGLAGGYTGELFF.

The gene calls are TRBV27 and TRBJ2-2; weak D call: TRBD1 (5 bases). The CDR3 has 14 amino acids. Germline V gene data show CDR1 as MNHEY and CDR2 as SMNVEV (reference sequence). V was clipped by 5 bases and J by 1 base, with 8 bases between them. The CDR3 DNA reads as TGTGCCAGCAGTGCTCAGGGGAACACCGGGGAGCTGTTTTTT. Translating gives CASSAQGNTGELFF.

The chain uses TRBV19 and TRBJ1-3; D perhaps matches TRBD1 (6 bases). The CDR3 loop spans 16 amino acids. The germline V gene encodes CDR1 LNHDA and CDR2 SQIVND (reference sequence). V was clipped by 7 bases and J by 1 base, with 17 bases between them. CDR3 amino acids: CASTIDRPLSGNTIYF. CDR3 sequence (DNA): TGTGCCAGTACCATAGACAGGCCTCTATCTGGAAACACCATATATTTT.

The genes are TRBV21-1 and TRBJ2-5; the table's D call, TRBD1, was not checked against the DNA. TRBV21-1 counts as a pseudogene. The CDR3 contains 15 residues. CDR3 DNA: TGTGCCAGGGAATTGGCAGGGGTGGGGCAAGAGACCCAGTACTTC. This codes for CARELAGVGQETQYF.

CDR3 protein: CASSLFGQANTEAFF. CDR3 sequence (DNA): TGTGCCAGCAGCTTATTTGGGCAGGCAAACACTGAAGCTTTCTTT. The chain is built from TRBV11-2 and TRBJ1-1, with D unclear. The V gene lost 2 bases and the J gene lost 2 bases, with 12 bases spanning the gap. CDR3 length: 15 amino acids. The germline V gene encodes CDR1 SGHAT and CDR2 FQNNGV.

The V gene is TRBV18, the J gene TRBJ1-1, with D perhaps TRBD1 (6 bases). V gave up 2 bases and J gave up 3 bases, with 7 bases separating them. This CDR3 is built from 13 residues. The germline gives CDR1 KGHSH, CDR2 LQKENI. CDR3 amino acids: CASSPNRDTEAFF. The CDR3 DNA sequence: TGTGCCAGCTCACCAAACAGGGACACTGAAGCTTTCTTT.

This chain joins TRBV28 and TRBJ1-5; perhaps TRBD1 as D (6 bases). With 4 bases removed from V and 3 bases from J, the gap between germline ends came to 13 bases. Germline CDR1 is MDHEN and CDR2 is SYDVKM. The CDR3 length is 15 residues. The CDR3, as DNA: TGTGCCAGCAGTTCTATAGGGGGATACAATCAGCCCCAGCATTTT. It is translated as CASSSIGGYNQPQHF.

The rearrangement joins TRBV5-4 to TRBJ1-5; tentatively, D is TRBD1 (5 bases). Trimming removed 0 bases from V and 4 bases from J, with 8 bases in between. The germline gives CDR1 SGHNT, CDR2 YYREEE (reference sequence). The CDR3 covers 14 residues. The CDR3 spells CASSLAPGNQPQHF. CDR3 DNA sequence: TGTGCCAGCAGCTTGGCCCCAGGGAATCAGCCCCAGCATTTT.

This sequence joins TRBV27 and TRBJ1-2; 8 nucleotides line up with TRBD1. The CDR3 has 18 amino acids. J was trimmed by 2 bases and V by 1 base; bases with no gene match: 12. From germline, CDR1 is MNHEY and CDR2 SMNVEV (reference sequence). The DNA for the CDR3 is TGTGCCAGCAGTTTATTGGGACAGGACCACAAGACCAACTATGGCTACACCTTC. As protein: CASSLLGQDHKTNYGYTF.

This chain joins TRBV9 and TRBJ1-2; the D is unclear. The CDR3 is 13 amino acids. V gave up 0 bases and J gave up 5 bases, with 8 bases separating them. The germline CDR1 and CDR2 sequences are SGDLS and YYNGEE. This chain's CDR3 is CASSVGRDYGYTF. The DNA for the CDR3 is TGTGCCAGCAGCGTAGGGAGAGATTATGGCTACACCTTC.

V usage is TRBV7-3 and J usage is TRBJ2-5, with D possibly being TRBD1 (6 bases). Germline loops: CDR1 SGHTA, CDR2 FQGTGA. Trimming pared 2 bases from V and 5 bases from J, leaving 15 bases between. The CDR3 has 15 residues. CDR3 region: CASSLFTGRGETQYF. CDR3 sequence (DNA): TGTGCCAGCAGCTTATTTACAGGAAGGGGGGAGACCCAGTACTTC. Full variable domain (rest looked up from reference TRBV7-3 and TRBJ2-5): GAGVSQTPSNKVTEKGKYVELRCDPISGHTALYWYRQSLGQGPEFLIYFQGTGAADDSGLPNDRFFAVRPEGSVSTLKIQRTERGDSAVYLCASSLFTGRGETQYFGPGTRLLVL.

This clone has more than one count but fewer than ten. The chain has TRBV29-1 and TRBJ1-2; perhaps TRBD1 as D (6 bases). CDR1 and CDR2 from the germline V gene are SQVTM and ANQGSEA. V was clipped by 6 bases and J by 0 bases, with 17 bases between them. The length of the CDR3 is 15 residues. The CDR3 sequence: CSVAAGELANYGYTF. The CDR3 region has the DNA TGCAGCGTCGCGGCAGGGGAGCTAGCTAACTATGGCTACACCTTC.

V is TRBV6-1 and J is TRBJ2-7, with D perhaps TRBD1 (5 bases). This CDR3 has 15 amino acids. The germline V gene has CDR1 MNHNS and CDR2 SASEGT. The V and J ends lost 0 bases and 0 bases respectively, with 9 bases between them. CDR3 nucleotide sequence: TGTGCCAGCAGTGAAGCCAAGGGGTTCTCCTACGAGCAGTACGTC. This sequence encodes CASSEAKGFSYEQYV.

This chain uses TRBV2 with TRBJ2-2; D not certain. The germline CDR1 and CDR2 sequences are SNHLY and FYNNEI. The V end was cut by 3 bases, the J end by 8 bases, with 7 bases between. The CDR3 covers 12 residues. The CDR3 loop is CASSERVGELFF. CDR3 sequence (DNA): TGTGCCAGCAGTGAGAGAGTGGGGGAGCTGTTTTTT.

The chain joins TRBV7-3 to TRBJ2-6; D might be TRBD2 (5 bases). V dropped 3 bases and J dropped 0 bases, with 18 bases sitting between them. The CDR3 is 19 residues long. CDR1 SGHTA and CDR2 FQGTGA come from the germline V gene. The DNA of the CDR3 is TGTGCCAGCAGCTTCTTTGGCTTCTTCGGGATCTCTGGGGCCAACGTCCTGACTTTC. It specifies CASSFFGFFGISGANVLTF.

In nucleotides, the CDR3 is TGCAGCGTTGGGCAGGGGGGCTACACCGGGGAGCTGTTTTTT. Its translation is CSVGQGGYTGELFF. The chain recombines TRBV29-1 with TRBJ2-2; tentatively, D is TRBD1 (7 bases). Germline assignment: CDR1 SQVTM and CDR2 ANQGSEA. V was trimmed by 4 bases and J by 3 bases, leaving 12 bases between them. The CDR3 loop spans 14 amino acids.

Written as DNA, the CDR3 is TGTGCCAGCAGCTCCAGCGGGAGCACAGATACGCAGTATTTT. Its translation is CASSSSGSTDTQYF. The V and J genes are TRBV5-4 and TRBJ2-3; tentatively, D is TRBD2 (6 bases). Trimming cost V 3 bases and J 0 bases, with 8 bases left between them. This CDR3 has 14 amino acids. The germline V gene has CDR1 SGHNT and CDR2 YYREEE (reference sequence). Drawing the rest from reference TRBV5-4 and TRBJ2-3, the complete variable domain is ETGVTQSPTHLIKTRGQQVTLRCSSQSGHNTVSWYQQALGQGPQFIFQYYREEENGRGNFPPRFSGLQFPNYSSELNVNALELDDSALYLCASSSSGSTDTQYFGPGTRLTVL.

The gene calls are TRBV5-5 and TRBJ1-1; 10 positions agree with TRBD1. CDR3 length: 16 amino acids. In germline, CDR1 is SGHKS, CDR2 YYEKEE (reference sequence). The trim removed 0 bases at V and 3 bases at J, leaving 5 bases unmatched. CDR3 residues: CASSLGDRGRDTEAFF. The CDR3, as DNA: TGTGCCAGCAGCTTGGGGGACAGGGGACGAGACACTGAAGCTTTCTTT.

The chain carries TRBV13 and TRBJ1-1; TRBD1 is a possible D gene (6 bases). This CDR3 region has 14 residues. Trimming removed 1 base at V and 4 bases at J, with 10 bases between. Per the germline V gene, CDR1 is PRHDT and CDR2 is FYEKMQ (reference sequence). The CDR3 bases are TGTGCCAGCAGCTTAGCGGGGGGCGCCACTGAAGCTTTCTTT. It specifies CASSLAGGATEAFF.

The chain is built from TRBV4-3 and TRBJ1-4; 9 bases line up with TRBD1. Unmatched junction bases numbered 9, after V lost 1 base and J lost 9 bases. The CDR3 consists of 16 residues. The germline gives CDR1 LGHNA, CDR2 YSLEER. This CDR3 reads CASSQGTGTGRQKLFF. In DNA form, the CDR3 reads TGCGCCAGCAGCCAAGGAACCGGGACAGGGAGGCAAAAACTGTTTTTT.

V gene TRBV11-2 combines with J gene TRBJ1-3, with 9 bases that match TRBD1. There are 16 residues in the CDR3. Germline V lookup: CDR1 SGHAT, CDR2 FQNNGV. With 4 bases clipped from V and 4 bases from J, the junction kept 8 bases outside the gene matches. The CDR3 DNA follows: TGTGCCAGCAGCTCATGGGACAGGGTGGGCGGAAACACCATATATTTT. Its protein is CASSSWDRVGGNTIYF.